One and the same sample provided the 10 T cell receptor beta chains below, sequenced in a study of T-cell reconstitution after alpha-beta-depleted transplantation in children. Unique molecular identifiers were incorporated into the prepared TCRbeta library. Each CDR3 protein is one row after TCRdb ran MiXCR on the PCR reads. The data contain a few hundred thousand distinct CDR3 sequences, less than 15% of them singletons. The source was PBMCs, collected from the stem cell graft. All receptors derive from a human donor who donated a stem cell graft to a child with Fanconi anemia.

Only a few counts were recorded for this clonotype. This chain links TRBV3-1 with TRBJ1-1; maybe TRBD1 (5 bases). The V and J ends lost 11 bases and 0 bases respectively, with 28 bases between them. From germline, CDR1 is LGHDT and CDR2 YNNKEL (reference sequence). CDR3 length equals 18 residues. The DNA of the CDR3 is TGTGCCTCCAGCCTTAGGACGGGCGGGGGATTAATGAACACTGAAGCTTTCTTT. The encoded protein is CASSLRTGGGLMNTEAFF.

There are many counts of this clonotype. The J gene is TRBJ2-2, the V gene TRBV5-1; the D is unclear. Germline values: CDR1 SGHRS, CDR2 YFSETQ. The CDR3 covers 13 residues. Trimming removed 3 bases at V and 5 bases at J, with 8 bases between. The CDR3 loop reads CASSSQKTGELFF. Here the CDR3 DNA reads TGCGCCAGCAGCTCACAGAAAACCGGGGAGCTGTTTTTT.

This chain connects TRBV13 to TRBJ1-6; 9 bases agree with TRBD1. V was clipped by 0 bases and J by 7 bases; unmatched bases: 4. Germline lookup yields CDR1 PRHDT and CDR2 FYEKMQ (reference sequence). This CDR3 is 16 amino acids long. This chain's CDR3 is CASSLGPGQGNSPLHF. Here the CDR3 DNA reads TGTGCCAGCAGCTTAGGTCCGGGACAGGGCAATTCACCCCTCCACTTT.

The chain joins TRBV12-3 or TRBV12-4 to TRBJ2-2, with TRBD1 matching 9 bases. The V and J ends lost 7 bases and 5 bases, in that order; junction bases with no gene match: 8. The CDR3 contains 15 residues. The CDR3 DNA follows: TGTGCCAGCACCTCCGGGACAGGGTCGACCGGGGAGCTGTTTTTT. It encodes CASTSGTGSTGELFF.

The gene calls are TRBV29-1 and TRBJ1-1, with 9 positions matching TRBD1. The length of the CDR3 is 14 residues. Germline V gives CDR1 SQVTM, CDR2 ANQGSEA. V lost 7 bases and J lost 1; bases outside the gene matches: 7. The DNA of the CDR3 is TGCAGCGCTACACCGGGACAGGGGAACACTGAAGCTTTCTTT. Translation gives CSATPGQGNTEAFF.

A few counts support this clonotype. The chain employs TRBV7-9 and TRBJ1-6; no definite D call. V lost 3 bases to trimming and J lost 8 bases, with 11 bases between them. The CDR3 totals 14 residues. Germline V lookup: CDR1 SEHNR, CDR2 FQNEAQ (reference sequence). This CDR3 reads CASSFGLGYSPLHF. CDR3 sequence (DNA): TGTGCCAGCAGCTTTGGCCTGGGGTATTCACCCCTCCACTTT.

This clonotype was seen repeatedly, ten times or more. The V and J genes are TRBV6-2 or TRBV6-3 and TRBJ1-2, with D possibly being TRBD1 (5 bases). This CDR3 contains 13 residues. Trimming removed 4 bases from V and 4 bases from J, with 10 bases in between. The germline V gene has CDR1 MNHEY and CDR2 SVGEGT. The CDR3 is CASSFDRTYGYTF. The CDR3 nucleotides read TGTGCCAGCAGTTTCGACAGAACCTATGGCTACACCTTC.

The rearrangement joins TRBV6-1 to TRBJ1-6, with a weak D call TRBD1 (5 bases). The CDR3 spans 15 residues. Germline V gives CDR1 MNHNS, CDR2 SASEGT. V was pared by 1 base and J by 7 bases, with 11 bases between. CDR3 in DNA: TGTGCCAGCAGTGAAGGACAGATGAAGAATTCACCCCTCCACTTT. Encoded protein: CASSEGQMKNSPLHF.

This clonotype was detected ten times or more. The chain couples TRBV5-1 to TRBJ2-2, with 7 bases fitting TRBD1. J lost 5 bases, V lost 2 bases, and 9 bases had no gene match. The CDR3 covers 16 residues. CDR1 and CDR2 from the germline V gene are SGHRS and YFSETQ. The CDR3 protein is CASSLGGVTGTGELFF. The CDR3 coding sequence is TGCGCCAGCAGCTTAGGGGGCGTCACCGGAACCGGGGAGCTGTTTTTT.

The sample holds many counts of this clonotype. This CDR3 reads CASSYGHQETQYF. The CDR3 DNA is TGTGCCAGCAGCTATGGTCATCAAGAGACCCAGTACTTC. The chain couples TRBV12-3 or TRBV12-4 to TRBJ2-5, with D uncertain. Trimming took 6 bases from V and 2 from J, leaving 10 bases between them. The CDR3 contains 13 residues.